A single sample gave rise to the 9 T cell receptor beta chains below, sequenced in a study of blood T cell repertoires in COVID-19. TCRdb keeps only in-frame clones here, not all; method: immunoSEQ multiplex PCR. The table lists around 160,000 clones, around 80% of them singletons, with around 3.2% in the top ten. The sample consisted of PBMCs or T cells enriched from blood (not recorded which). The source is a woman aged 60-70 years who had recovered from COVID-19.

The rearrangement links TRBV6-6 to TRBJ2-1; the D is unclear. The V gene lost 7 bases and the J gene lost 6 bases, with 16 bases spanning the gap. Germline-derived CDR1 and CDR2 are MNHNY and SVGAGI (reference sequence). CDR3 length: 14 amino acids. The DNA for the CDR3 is TGTGCCAGCATCGGGTCTGAGCCGATCAATGAGCAGTTCTTC. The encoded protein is CASIGSEPINEQFF.

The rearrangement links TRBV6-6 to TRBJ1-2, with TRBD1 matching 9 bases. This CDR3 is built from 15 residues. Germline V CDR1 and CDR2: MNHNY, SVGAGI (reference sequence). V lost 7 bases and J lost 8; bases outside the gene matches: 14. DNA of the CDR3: TGTGCCAGCACGTATCTGGGACAGGGTTTTCAGGGCTACACCTTC. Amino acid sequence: CASTYLGQGFQGYTF.

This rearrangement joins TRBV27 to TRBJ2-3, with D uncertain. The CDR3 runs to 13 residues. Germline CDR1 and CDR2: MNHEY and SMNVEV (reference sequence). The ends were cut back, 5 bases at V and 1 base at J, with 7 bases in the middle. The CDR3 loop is CASSPLGTDTQYF. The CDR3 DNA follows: TGTGCCAGCAGTCCCCTCGGCACAGATACGCAGTATTTT.

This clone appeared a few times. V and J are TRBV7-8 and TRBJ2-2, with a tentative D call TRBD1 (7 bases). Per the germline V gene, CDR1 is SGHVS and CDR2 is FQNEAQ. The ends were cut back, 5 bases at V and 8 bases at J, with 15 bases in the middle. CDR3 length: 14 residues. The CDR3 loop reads CASSPNRGGGELFF. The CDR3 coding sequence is TGTGCCAGCAGCCCGAACAGGGGAGGAGGGGAGCTGTTTTTT.

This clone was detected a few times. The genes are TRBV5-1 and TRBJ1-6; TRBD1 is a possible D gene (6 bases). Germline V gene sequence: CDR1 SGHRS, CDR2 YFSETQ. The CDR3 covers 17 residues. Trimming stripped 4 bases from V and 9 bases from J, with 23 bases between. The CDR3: CASSPDGAGVVGSPLHF. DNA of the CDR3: TGCGCCAGCAGCCCGGACGGGGCAGGGGTGGTGGGTTCACCCCTCCACTTT.

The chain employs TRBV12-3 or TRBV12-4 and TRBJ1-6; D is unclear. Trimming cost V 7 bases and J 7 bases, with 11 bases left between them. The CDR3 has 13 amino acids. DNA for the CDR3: TGTGCCAGCACCCCGCGGAGGAATTCACCCCTCCACTTT. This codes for CASTPRRNSPLHF.

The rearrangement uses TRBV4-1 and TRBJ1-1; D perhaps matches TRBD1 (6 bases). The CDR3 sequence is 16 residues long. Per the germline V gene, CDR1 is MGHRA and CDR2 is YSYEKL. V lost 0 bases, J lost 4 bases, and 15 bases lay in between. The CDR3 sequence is CASSQERGTMGTEAFF. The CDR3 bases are TGCGCCAGCAGCCAAGAAAGGGGGACCATGGGCACTGAAGCTTTCTTT.

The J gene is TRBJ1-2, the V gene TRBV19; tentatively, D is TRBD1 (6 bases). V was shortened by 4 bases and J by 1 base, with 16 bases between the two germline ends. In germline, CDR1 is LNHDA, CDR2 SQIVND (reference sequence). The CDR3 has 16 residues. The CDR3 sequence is CASSTHSDRFNYGYTF. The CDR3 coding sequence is TGTGCCAGTAGTACCCACTCGGACAGATTTAACTATGGCTACACCTTC.

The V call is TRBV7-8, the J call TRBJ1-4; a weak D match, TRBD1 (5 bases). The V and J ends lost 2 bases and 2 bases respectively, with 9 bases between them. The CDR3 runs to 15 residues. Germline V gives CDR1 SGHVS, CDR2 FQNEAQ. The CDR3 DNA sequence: TGTGCCAGCAGCTTACAGGGTTTCACTAATGAAAAACTGTTTTTT. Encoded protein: CASSLQGFTNEKLFF.